These T cell receptor beta chains were read from a single sample in a study of regulatory T cells in long-lasting Graves disease. TCRdb reprocessed the multiplex PCR reads with MiXCR, giving one entry per CDR3 protein. Of about 530,000 distinct CDR3 sequences listed, about 16% are singletons. These data also formed part of another study, on T cells in Graves' hyperthyroidism and ophthalmopathy.

The material sequenced was peripheral blood mononuclear cells (PBMCs), taken at new diagnosis, from a patient treated with antithyroid drugs. The receptors originated from a woman aged 35-65 years with Graves disease. Each CDR3 is given with its conserved first and last residue. A D gene is named only where the DNA matches it firmly.

>TRBJ2-2|TRBV11-3|-
CASSLLTPEGWFALRTGELFF
>TRBJ1-1|TRBV7-8|-
CASSLGRDREAFF
>TRBJ2-5|TRBV7-3|TRBD2
CTSSWTSGETQYF
>TRBJ1-2|TRBV2|TRBD1
CASSSQGTRTF
>TRBJ1-2|TRBV5-5|-
CASSIQLGSGYTF
>TRBJ2-1|TRBV10-3|-
CAISESAGAYNEQFF
>TRBJ2-5|TRBV7-9|-
CASSFPGAETQYF
>TRBJ1-2|TRBV6-2/TRBV6-3|-
CASSYSPGTINYGYTF
>TRBJ1-1|TRBV12-3/TRBV12-4|-
CASSLEFNTEAFF
>TRBJ2-7|TRBV27|TRBD2
CASIKRTGTSGFYEQYF
>TRBJ2-5|TRBV3-1|TRBD2
CASSQETSGGQETQYF
>TRBJ2-3|TRBV11-2|TRBD2
CASSRPSSGARTDTQYF
>TRBJ2-1|TRBV4-1|-
CASSRQVKNEQFF
>TRBJ1-1|TRBV15|TRBD1
CATSRRDRDGTEAFF
>TRBJ1-1|TRBV3-1|-
CASSPRERVSLNTEAFF
>TRBJ1-2|TRBV29-1|-
CSVEPSTSFPIYGYTF
>TRBJ2-5|TRBV7-9|TRBD1
CASSPRQGAETQYF
>TRBJ2-5|TRBV12-3/TRBV12-4|TRBD1
CASSRGTGQETQYF
>TRBJ1-6|TRBV6-1|-
CASSERVRYNSPLHF
>TRBJ1-2|TRBV20-1|-
CSARVGSYGYTF
>TRBJ2-5|TRBV18|-
CASSPPTGFETQYF
>TRBJ1-1|TRBV4-1|-
CASSPKGTIATEAFF
>TRBJ2-7|TRBV2|TRBD2
CAGSPGTSGPYEQYF
>TRBJ1-1|TRBV12-5|-
CASGLGGVYTEAFF
>TRBJ2-3|TRBV3-1|TRBD2
CASSQENPLAGRTDTQYF
>TRBJ2-6|TRBV5-1|-
CASSLNRLSGANVLTF
>TRBJ1-1|TRBV12-3/TRBV12-4|-
CASSLTRGAEAFF
>TRBJ2-5|TRBV7-2|-
CASSFGLQGETQYF
>TRBJ1-2|TRBV19|TRBD1
CASSIDLLRDSSYGYTF
>TRBJ2-1|TRBV20-1|TRBD1
CSARERQGYNEQFF
>TRBJ1-2|TRBV2|-
CASFGPRGGYTF
>TRBJ1-6|TRBV5-1|-
CASSLDQDGSLHF
>TRBJ2-3|TRBV13|TRBD2
CASSPAGGPSDTQYF
>TRBJ1-5|TRBV12-3/TRBV12-4|TRBD1
CASSPSGQGARQPQHF
>TRBJ2-3|TRBV3-1|TRBD2
CASSPLLAGPGDTQYF
>TRBJ1-2|TRBV19|-
CASSMGRLYGYTF
>TRBJ1-2|TRBV6-1|TRBD1
CASSHAGTGGTRGYTF
>TRBJ2-7|TRBV30|-
CAWSLATGAYGQYF
>TRBJ1-5|TRBV20-1|TRBD1
CSARGTGEQPQHF
>TRBJ2-5|TRBV5-1|TRBD1
CASSFNPRDRRRQETQYF
>TRBJ1-2|TRBV6-1|-
CASSEFGARGGYTF
>TRBJ2-2|TRBV12-3/TRBV12-4|-
CASSSARSGELFF
>TRBJ2-3|TRBV28|TRBD2
CASSFGGGSSTDTQYF
>TRBJ2-3|TRBV20-1|TRBD2
CSASSGLGTDTQYF
>TRBJ1-2|TRBV28|-
CASSPGVGDYGYTF
>TRBJ2-5|TRBV7-3|-
CASSLFGGGQETQYF
>TRBJ2-5|TRBV5-1|TRBD1
CASSFDRVGETQYF
>TRBJ1-2|TRBV2|TRBD1
CASSFSGQGNYGYTF
>TRBJ2-7|TRBV7-6|-
CASSWGGLQQGSYEQYF
>TRBJ2-7|TRBV3-1|TRBD1
CASSQTGGVADEQYF
>TRBJ2-2|TRBV27|-
CASSSSPGELFF
>TRBJ2-2|TRBV29-1|TRBD2
CSVEDRGEVGPGELFF
>TRBJ1-3|TRBV2|-
CASSDMNGNTIYF